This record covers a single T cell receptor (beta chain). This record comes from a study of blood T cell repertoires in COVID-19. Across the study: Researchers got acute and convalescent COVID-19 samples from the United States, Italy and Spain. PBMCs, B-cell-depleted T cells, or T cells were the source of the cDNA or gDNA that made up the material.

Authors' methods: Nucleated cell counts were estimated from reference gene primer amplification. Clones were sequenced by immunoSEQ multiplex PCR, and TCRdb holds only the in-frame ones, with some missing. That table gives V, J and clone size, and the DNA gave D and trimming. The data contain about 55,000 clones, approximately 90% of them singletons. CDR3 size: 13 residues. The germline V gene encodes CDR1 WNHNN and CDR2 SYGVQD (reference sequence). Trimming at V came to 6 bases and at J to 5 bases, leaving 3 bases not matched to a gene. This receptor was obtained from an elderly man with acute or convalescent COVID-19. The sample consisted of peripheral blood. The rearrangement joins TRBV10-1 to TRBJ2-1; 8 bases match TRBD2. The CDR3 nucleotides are TGCGCCAGCAGCCCCGGGGGGGACAATGAGCAGTTCTTC. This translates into CASSPGGDNEQFF.